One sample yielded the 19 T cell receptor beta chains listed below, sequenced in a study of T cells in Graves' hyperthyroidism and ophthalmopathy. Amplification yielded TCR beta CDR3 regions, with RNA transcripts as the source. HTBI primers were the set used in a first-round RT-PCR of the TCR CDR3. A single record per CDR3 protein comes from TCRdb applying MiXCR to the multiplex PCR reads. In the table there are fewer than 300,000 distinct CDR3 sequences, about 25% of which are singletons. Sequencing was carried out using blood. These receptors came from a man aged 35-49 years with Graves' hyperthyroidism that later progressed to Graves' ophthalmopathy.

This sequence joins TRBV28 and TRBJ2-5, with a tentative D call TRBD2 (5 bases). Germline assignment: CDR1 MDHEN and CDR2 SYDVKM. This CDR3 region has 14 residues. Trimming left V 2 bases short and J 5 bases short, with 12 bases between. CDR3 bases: TGTGCCAGCAGTTTAAGTAGCGTCGGTGAGACCCAGTACTTC. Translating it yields CASSLSSVGETQYF.

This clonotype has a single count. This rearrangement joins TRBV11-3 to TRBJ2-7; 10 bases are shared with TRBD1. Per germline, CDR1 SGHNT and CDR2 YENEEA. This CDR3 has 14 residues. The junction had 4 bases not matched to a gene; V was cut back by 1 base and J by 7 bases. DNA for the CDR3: TGTGCCAGCAGCTTAGGGGACAGGGGCAGGGAGCAGTACTTC. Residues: CASSLGDRGREQYF.

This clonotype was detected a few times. CDR3 in amino acids: CASSALRVEQFF. The CDR3 DNA reads as TGTGCCAGCAGTGCGTTGCGGGTTGAGCAGTTCTTC. The chain couples TRBV6-1 to TRBJ2-1, with D maybe TRBD2 (5 bases). V was pared by 4 bases and J by 9 bases, with 10 bases between. The CDR3 consists of 12 residues. Germline CDR1 MNHNS, CDR2 SASEGT.

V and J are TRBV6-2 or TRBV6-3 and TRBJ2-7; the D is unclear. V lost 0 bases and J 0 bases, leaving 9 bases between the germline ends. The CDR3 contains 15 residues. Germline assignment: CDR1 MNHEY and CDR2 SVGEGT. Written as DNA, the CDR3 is TGTGCCAGCAGTTACTCGACGGCACTCTCCTACGAGCAGTACTTC. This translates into CASSYSTALSYEQYF.

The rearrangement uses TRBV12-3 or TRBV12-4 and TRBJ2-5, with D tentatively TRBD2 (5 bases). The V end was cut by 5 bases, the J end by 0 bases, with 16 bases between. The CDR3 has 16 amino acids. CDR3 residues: CASSVGGGNNQETQYF. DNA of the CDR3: TGTGCCAGCAGTGTCGGAGGCGGCAATAACCAAGAGACCCAGTACTTC.

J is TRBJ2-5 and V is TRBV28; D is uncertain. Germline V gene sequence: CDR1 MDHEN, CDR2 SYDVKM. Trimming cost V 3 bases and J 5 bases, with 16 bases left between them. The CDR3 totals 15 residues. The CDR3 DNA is TGTGCCAGCAGTTTTGGATTCGGAGCCAGGGAGACCCAGTACTTC. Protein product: CASSFGFGARETQYF. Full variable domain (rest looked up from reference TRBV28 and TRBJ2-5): DVKVTQSSRYLVKRTGEKVFLECVQDMDHENMFWYRQDPGLGLRLIYFSYDVKMKEKGDIPEGYSVSREKKERFSLILESASTNQTSMYLCASSFGFGARETQYFGPGTRLLVL.

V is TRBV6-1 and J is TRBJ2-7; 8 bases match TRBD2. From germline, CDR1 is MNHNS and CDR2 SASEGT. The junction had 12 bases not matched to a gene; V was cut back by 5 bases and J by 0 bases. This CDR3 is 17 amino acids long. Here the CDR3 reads CASSPSGSHYFSYEQYF. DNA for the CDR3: TGTGCCAGCAGTCCAAGCGGGAGCCACTATTTCTCCTACGAGCAGTACTTC.

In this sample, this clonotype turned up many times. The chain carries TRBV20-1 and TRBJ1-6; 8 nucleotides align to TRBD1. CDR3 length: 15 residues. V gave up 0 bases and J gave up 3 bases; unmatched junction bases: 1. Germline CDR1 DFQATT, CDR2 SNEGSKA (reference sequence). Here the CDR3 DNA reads TGCAGTGCTAGAGAAACAGGGGGCTATAATTCACCCCTCCACTTT. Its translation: CSARETGGYNSPLHF.

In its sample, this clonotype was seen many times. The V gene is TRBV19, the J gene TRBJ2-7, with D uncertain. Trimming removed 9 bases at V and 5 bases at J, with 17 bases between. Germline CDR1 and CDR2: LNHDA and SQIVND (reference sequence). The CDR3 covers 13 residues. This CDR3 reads CASNRAANDEQYF. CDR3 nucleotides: TGTGCCAGCAACCGGGCAGCTAACGACGAGCAGTACTTC.

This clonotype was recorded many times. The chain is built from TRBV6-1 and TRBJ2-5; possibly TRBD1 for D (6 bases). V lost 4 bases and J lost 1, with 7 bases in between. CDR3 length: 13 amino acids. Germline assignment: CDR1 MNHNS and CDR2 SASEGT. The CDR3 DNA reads TGTGCCAGCAGTGGACAGGTCCAAGAGACCCAGTACTTC. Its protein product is CASSGQVQETQYF.

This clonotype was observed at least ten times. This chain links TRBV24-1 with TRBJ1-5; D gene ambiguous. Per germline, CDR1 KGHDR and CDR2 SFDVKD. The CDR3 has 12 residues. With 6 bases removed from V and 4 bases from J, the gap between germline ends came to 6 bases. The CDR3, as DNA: TGTGCCACCAGTCAAGTAAATCAGCCCCAGCATTTT. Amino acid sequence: CATSQVNQPQHF.

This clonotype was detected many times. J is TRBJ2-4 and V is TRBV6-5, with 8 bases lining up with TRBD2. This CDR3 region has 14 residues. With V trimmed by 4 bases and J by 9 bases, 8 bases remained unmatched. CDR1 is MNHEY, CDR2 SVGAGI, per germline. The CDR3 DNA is TGTGCCAGCAGTTCTGGCGGGAGGTCGGTCATTCAGTACTTC. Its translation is CASSSGGRSVIQYF.

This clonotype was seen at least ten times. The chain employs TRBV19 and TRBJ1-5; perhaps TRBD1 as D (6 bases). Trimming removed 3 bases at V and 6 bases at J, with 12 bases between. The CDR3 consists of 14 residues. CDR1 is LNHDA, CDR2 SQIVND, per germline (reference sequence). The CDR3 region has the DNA TGTGCCAGTAGTATGGCCACAGGGACTCAGCCCCAGCATTTT. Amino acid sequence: CASSMATGTQPQHF.

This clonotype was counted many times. The CDR3 nucleotides read TGTGCCAGCAGTTTAATGGCGCGGGGACAGCGCAGCTACGAGCAGTACTTC. Translating it yields CASSLMARGQRSYEQYF. The J gene is TRBJ2-7, the V gene TRBV28; D is possibly TRBD1 (7 bases). The CDR3 length is 17 residues. CDR1 is MDHEN, CDR2 SYDVKM, per germline. Trimming removed 2 bases from V and 3 bases from J, with 20 bases in between.

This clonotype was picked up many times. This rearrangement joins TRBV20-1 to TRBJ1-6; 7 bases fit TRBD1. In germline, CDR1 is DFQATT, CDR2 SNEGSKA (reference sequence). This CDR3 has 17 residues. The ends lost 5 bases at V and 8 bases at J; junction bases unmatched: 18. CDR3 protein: CSAWDPVRWQGDSPLHF. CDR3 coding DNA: TGCAGTGCTTGGGACCCTGTGCGTTGGCAGGGGGATTCACCCCTCCACTTT.

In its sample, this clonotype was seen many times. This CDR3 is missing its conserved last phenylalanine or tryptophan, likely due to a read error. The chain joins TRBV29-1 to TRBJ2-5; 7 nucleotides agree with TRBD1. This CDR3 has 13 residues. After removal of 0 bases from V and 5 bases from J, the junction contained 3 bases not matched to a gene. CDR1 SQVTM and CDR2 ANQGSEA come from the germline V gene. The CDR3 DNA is TGCAGCGTTGAAGAACAGGGGTGGGAGACCCAGTACCTC. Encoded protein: CSVEEQGWETQYL.

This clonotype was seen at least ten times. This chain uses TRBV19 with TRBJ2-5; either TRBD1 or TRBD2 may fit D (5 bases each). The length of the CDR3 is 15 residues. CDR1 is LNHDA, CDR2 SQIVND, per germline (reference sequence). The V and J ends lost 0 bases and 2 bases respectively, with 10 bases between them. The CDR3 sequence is CASSIDRGSQETQYF. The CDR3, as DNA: TGTGCCAGTAGTATAGATCGGGGCAGTCAAGAGACCCAGTACTTC.

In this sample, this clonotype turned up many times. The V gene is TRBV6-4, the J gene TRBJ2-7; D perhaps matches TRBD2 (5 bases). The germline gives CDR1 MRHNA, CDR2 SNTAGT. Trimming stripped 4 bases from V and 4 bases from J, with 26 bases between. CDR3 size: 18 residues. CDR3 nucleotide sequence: TGTGCCAGCAGTGCACTCGAGGCCCAGCCCGACTACGATTACGAGCAGTACTTC. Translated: CASSALEAQPDYDYEQYF.

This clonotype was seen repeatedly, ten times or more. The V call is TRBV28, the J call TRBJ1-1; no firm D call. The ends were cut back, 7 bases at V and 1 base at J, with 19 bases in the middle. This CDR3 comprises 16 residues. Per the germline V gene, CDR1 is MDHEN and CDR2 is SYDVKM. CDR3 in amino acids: CASTLLPGGSNTEAFF. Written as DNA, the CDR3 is TGTGCCAGCACCCTCCTCCCAGGTGGGTCGAACACTGAAGCTTTCTTT.